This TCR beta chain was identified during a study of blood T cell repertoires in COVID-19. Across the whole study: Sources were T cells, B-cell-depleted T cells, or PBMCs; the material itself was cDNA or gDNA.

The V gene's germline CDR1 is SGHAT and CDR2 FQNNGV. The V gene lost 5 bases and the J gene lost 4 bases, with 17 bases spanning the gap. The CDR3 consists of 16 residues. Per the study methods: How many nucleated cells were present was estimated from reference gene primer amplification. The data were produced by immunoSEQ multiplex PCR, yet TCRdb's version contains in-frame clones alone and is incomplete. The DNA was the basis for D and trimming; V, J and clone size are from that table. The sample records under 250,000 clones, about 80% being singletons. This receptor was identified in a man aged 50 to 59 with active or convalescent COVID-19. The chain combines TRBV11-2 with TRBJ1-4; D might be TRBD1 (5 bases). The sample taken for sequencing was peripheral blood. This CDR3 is CASSQSGRGGNEKLFF. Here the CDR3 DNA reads TGTGCCAGCAGCCAGTCCGGACGGGGGGGTAATGAAAAACTGTTTTTT.